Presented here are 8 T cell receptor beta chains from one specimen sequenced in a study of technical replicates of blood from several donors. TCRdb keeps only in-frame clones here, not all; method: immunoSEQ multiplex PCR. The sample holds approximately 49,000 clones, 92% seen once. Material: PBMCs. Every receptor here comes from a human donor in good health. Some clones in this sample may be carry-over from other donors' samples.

The CDR3 region has the DNA TGTGCCAGCAGATTATCTAACTCCGTCTCCTACAATGAGCAGTTCTTC. It specifies CASRLSNSVSYNEQFF. The genes are TRBV7-6 and TRBJ2-1; D ambiguous. Trimming cost V 6 bases and J 0 bases, with 15 bases left between them. Germline V gives CDR1 SGHVS, CDR2 FNYEAQ. The CDR3 has 16 residues. The variable domain in full, with the rest retrieved from reference TRBV7-6 and TRBJ2-1, is GAGVSQSPRYKVTKRGQDVALRCDPISGHVSLYWYRQALGQGPEFLTYFNYEAQQDKSGLPNDRFSAERPEGSISTLTIQRTEQRDSAMYRCASRLSNSVSYNEQFFGPGTRLTVL.

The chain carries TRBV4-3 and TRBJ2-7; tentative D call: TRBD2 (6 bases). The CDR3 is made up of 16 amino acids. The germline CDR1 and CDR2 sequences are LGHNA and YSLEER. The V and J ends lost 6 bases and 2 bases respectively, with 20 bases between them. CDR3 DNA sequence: TGCGCCAGCAGTTACCAATCGGGGGTCCCCACCTACGAGCAGTACTTC. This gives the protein CASSYQSGVPTYEQYF.

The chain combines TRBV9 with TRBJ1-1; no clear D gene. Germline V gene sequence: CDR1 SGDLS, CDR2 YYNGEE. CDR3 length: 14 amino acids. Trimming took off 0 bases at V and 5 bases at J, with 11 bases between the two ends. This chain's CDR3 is CASSVDEGSTEAFF. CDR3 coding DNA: TGTGCCAGCAGCGTAGATGAGGGAAGTACTGAAGCTTTCTTT.

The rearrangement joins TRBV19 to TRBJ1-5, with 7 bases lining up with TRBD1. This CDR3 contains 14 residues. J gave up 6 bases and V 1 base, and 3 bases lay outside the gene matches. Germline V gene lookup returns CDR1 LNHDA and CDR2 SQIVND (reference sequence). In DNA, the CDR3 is TGTGCCAGTAGTATAGCGACAGGGCGTCAGCCCCAGCATTTT. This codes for CASSIATGRQPQHF.

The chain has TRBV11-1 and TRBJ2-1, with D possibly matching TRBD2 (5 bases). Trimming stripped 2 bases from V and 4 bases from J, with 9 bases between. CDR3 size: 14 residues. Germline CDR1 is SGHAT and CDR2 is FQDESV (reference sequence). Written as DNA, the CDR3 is TGTGCCAGCAGCTTACCCGGGATATACAATGAGCAGTTCTTC. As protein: CASSLPGIYNEQFF.

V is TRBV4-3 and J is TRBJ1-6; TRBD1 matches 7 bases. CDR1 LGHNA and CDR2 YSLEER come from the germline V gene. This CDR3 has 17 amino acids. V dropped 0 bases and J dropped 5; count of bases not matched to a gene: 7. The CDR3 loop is CASSQDLGGQNNSPLHF. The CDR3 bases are TGCGCCAGCAGCCAAGATCTTGGGGGACAGAATAATTCACCCCTCCACTTT.

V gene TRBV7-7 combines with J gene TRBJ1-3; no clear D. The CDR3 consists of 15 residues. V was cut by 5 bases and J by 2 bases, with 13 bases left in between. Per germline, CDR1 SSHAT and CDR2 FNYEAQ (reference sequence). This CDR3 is CASSRRHGPGNTIYF. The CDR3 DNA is TGTGCCAGCAGCCGAAGGCATGGGCCTGGAAACACCATATATTTT. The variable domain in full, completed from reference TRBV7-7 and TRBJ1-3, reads GAGVSQSPRYKVTKRGQDVTLRCDPISSHATLYWYQQALGQGPEFLTYFNYEAQPDKSGLPSDRFSAERPEGSISTLTIQRTEQRDSAMYRCASSRRHGPGNTIYFGEGSWLTVV.

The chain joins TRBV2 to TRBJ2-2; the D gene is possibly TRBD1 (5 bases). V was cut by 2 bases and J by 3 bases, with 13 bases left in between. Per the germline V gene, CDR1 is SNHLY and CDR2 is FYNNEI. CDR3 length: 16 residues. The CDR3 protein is CASSELGPRDTGELFF. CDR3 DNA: TGTGCCAGCAGTGAATTGGGTCCCAGGGACACCGGGGAGCTGTTTTTT.